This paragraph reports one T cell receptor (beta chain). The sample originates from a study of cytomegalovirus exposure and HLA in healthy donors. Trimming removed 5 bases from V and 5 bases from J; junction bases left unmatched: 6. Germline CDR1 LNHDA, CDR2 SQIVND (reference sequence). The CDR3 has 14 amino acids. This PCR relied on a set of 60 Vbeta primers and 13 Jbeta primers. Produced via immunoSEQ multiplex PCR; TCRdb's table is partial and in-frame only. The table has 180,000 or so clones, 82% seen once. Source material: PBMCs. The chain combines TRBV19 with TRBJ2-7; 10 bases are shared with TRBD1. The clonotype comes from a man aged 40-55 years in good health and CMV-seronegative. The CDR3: CASSPKTGGNEQYF. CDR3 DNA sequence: TGTGCCAGTAGTCCAAAGACAGGGGGCAACGAGCAGTACTTC.